The subject of this entry is one T cell receptor beta chain. The antigen is not known. The sample belongs to a study of Ad26.COV2.S vaccination and SARS-CoV-2 variants. Study in general: Once or twice, 56 days apart, Ad26.COV2.S was delivered intramuscularly.

Treatment denoted: approximately 18 received Ad26.COV2.S at low or high dose, single or two shots; about 5 received placebo; per-sample allocation not given. Collection of samples fell on day 63 after the first vaccine or placebo injection. Ad26.COV2.S expressed prefusion-stabilized spike from the original Wuhan strain. Broader study findings: Post-vaccination spike-specific CD8+ and CD4+ T cell responses reportedly had substantial breadth. Vaccinees displayed broader spike-specific TCR repertoires than placebo recipients.

Measured with immunoSEQ multiplex PCR; TCRdb has only the in-frame clones, and not every one. This table has about 380,000 clones, roughly 80% appearing once. The TCR sequence derives from a person aged 18-65 years who received the Ad26.COV2.S COVID-19 vaccine or a placebo. This sample comprised peripheral blood, obtained in a trial of Ad26.COV2.S vaccine versus placebo.

CDR3 amino acids: CASSFGGGKETQYF. The CDR3 coding sequence is TGTGCCAGCAGCTTCGGCGGGGGGAAAGAGACCCAGTACTTC. The chain couples TRBV7-3 to TRBJ2-5; 8 bases match TRBD2. This CDR3 has 14 residues. V lost 3 bases to trimming and J lost 3 bases; unmatched junction nucleotides: 3. Germline-derived CDR1 and CDR2 are SGHTA and FQGTGA.